This T cell receptor (beta chain) comes out of a study of T cells in Graves' hyperthyroidism and ophthalmopathy. Whole-study findings and limits: From stable hyperthyroidism, ophthalmopathy was set apart by a 13 V-J model.

This CDR3 region has 12 residues. The germline V gene has CDR1 DFQATT and CDR2 SNEGSKA (reference sequence). With 6 bases removed from V and 2 bases from J, the gap between germline ends came to 10 bases. In the case of this clonotype: Antigen specificity is unknown.

Uncontrolled infection, other autoimmune disease, pregnancy or lactation barred patients from enrollment. The diagnoses drew upon clinical symptoms, serum thyroxine and TRAb, thyroid ultrasound and orbital computed tomography. RNA transcripts gave rise to amplified TCR beta CDR3 regions. Using the HTBI primer set, a first-round RT-PCR was run on the TCR CDR3. A single record per CDR3 protein comes from TCRdb applying MiXCR to the multiplex PCR reads. In the table there are nearly 600,000 distinct CDR3 sequences, roughly 14% of which are singletons. The chain has TRBV20-1 and TRBJ2-5; D possibly corresponds to TRBD1 (5 bases). What was sequenced was blood. The sequence derives from a woman aged 25-40 years with Graves' hyperthyroidism that later progressed to Graves' ophthalmopathy. The CDR3 DNA follows: TGCAGTGCAAGACAGCGTCAAGAGACCCAGTACTTC. This encodes CSARQRQETQYF.